This TCR beta chain was captured by sequencing in a study of T cell clonality in common variable immunodeficiency. General study points: Common variable immunodeficiency TCR beta sequences reportedly had fewer deletions and N-nucleotide insertions.

This clone was seen repeatedly, ten times or more. Its antigen is unknown. The CDR3 end lies 3 residues beyond the end of the read and is filled in from the germline J gene. This CDR3 has 13 amino acids. V lost 9 bases, J lost 2 bases, and 3 bases stayed unmatched. CDR1 and CDR2 from the germline V gene are LNHDA and SQIVND (reference sequence). Sequencing was performed with immunoSEQ multiplex PCR; in TCRdb, only in-frame clones are kept and a portion is missing. The table lists some 28,000 clones, with no singletons. The source material was peripheral blood mononuclear cells. The TCR was taken from a person between 18 and 75 years old in good health. The rearrangement links TRBV19 to TRBJ2-1; 8 bases agree with TRBD1. The sequenced part of the CDR3 DNA is TGTGCCAGCGACAGGGGTACCTACAATGAG. As protein: CASDRGTYNE. The whole CDR3 is CASDRGTYNEQFF.